The 22 T cell receptor beta chains given below trace back to one sample, sequenced in a study of identical twins. A single record per CDR3 protein comes from TCRdb applying MiXCR to the 5' RACE reads. The repertoire includes 500,000 to 650,000 distinct CDR3 sequences, 20% to 25% of them detected once, and about 0.5% sits in the top ten. These sequences were also reported in another study, on yellow fever vaccine responses in identical twins.

The sequenced sample consisted of CD4+ T cells sorted from blood. The receptors originated from a woman younger than 35 in good health.

This clonotype occurred a few times. The J gene is TRBJ2-3, the V gene TRBV20-1; 9 bases map to TRBD2. V was pared by 0 bases and J by 2 bases, with 6 bases of the junction left unmatched. The CDR3 is 16 residues long. Per the germline V gene, CDR1 is DFQATT and CDR2 is SNEGSKA (reference sequence). This CDR3 reads CSARDALAGFTDTQYF. The DNA for the CDR3 is TGCAGTGCTAGAGATGCCCTAGCGGGATTCACAGATACGCAGTATTTT.

This chain links TRBV19 with TRBJ2-1, with 7 bases fitting TRBD1. Germline lookup yields CDR1 LNHDA and CDR2 SQIVND (reference sequence). This CDR3 has 14 amino acids. V was clipped by 3 bases and J by 4 bases; unmatched bases: 3. Here the CDR3 reads CASSIEGAYNEQFF. CDR3 coding DNA: TGTGCCAGTAGTATTGAGGGGGCGTACAATGAGCAGTTCTTC.

In its sample, this clonotype was seen a few times. This chain uses TRBV2 with TRBJ2-7; no firm D call. Per germline, CDR1 SNHLY and CDR2 FYNNEI. V lost 6 bases to trimming and J lost 0 bases, with 12 bases between them. The CDR3 has 14 amino acids. The CDR3 sequence is CASRVTQFSYEQYF. The CDR3 DNA reads TGTGCCAGCAGGGTGACACAATTCTCCTACGAGCAGTACTTC.

The V gene is TRBV3-1, the J gene TRBJ1-4; a possible D gene is TRBD1 (5 bases). CDR1 is LGHDT, CDR2 YNNKEL, per germline (reference sequence). Trimming took 4 bases from V and 0 from J, leaving 6 bases between them. The CDR3 totals 14 residues. CDR3 protein: CASSRTSTNEKLFF. CDR3 nucleotide sequence: TGTGCCAGCAGCCGGACATCAACTAATGAAAAACTGTTTTTT.

This clonotype was seen a few times. The genes are TRBV6-1 and TRBJ1-2, with D unresolved. V lost 1 base and J 2 bases, leaving 8 bases between the germline ends. This CDR3 region has 14 residues. CDR1 and CDR2 from the germline V gene are MNHNS and SASEGT. The CDR3 DNA follows: TGTGCCAGCAGTGAAGGACATAGAAACTATGGCTACACCTTC. This sequence encodes CASSEGHRNYGYTF.

V gene TRBV20-1 combines with J gene TRBJ2-1; the match to TRBD1 covers 9 bases. The junction had 10 bases not matched to a gene; V was cut back by 3 bases and J by 13 bases. CDR3 size: 13 residues. CDR1 is DFQATT, CDR2 SNEGSKA, per germline (reference sequence). The CDR3 sequence is CSARVTTGGIQFF. CDR3 nucleotide sequence: TGCAGTGCTAGGGTAACGACAGGGGGTATTCAGTTCTTC.

V usage is TRBV29-1 and J usage is TRBJ2-7, with 7 bases fitting TRBD2. Germline CDR1 is SQVTM and CDR2 is ANQGSEA. Unmatched junction bases numbered 7, after V lost 3 bases and J lost 5 bases. The CDR3 length is 13 residues. Here the CDR3 DNA reads TGCAGCGTTGATGGAGGAGGGACTAACGAGCAGTACTTC. Translation gives CSVDGGGTNEQYF.

The J gene is TRBJ1-2, the V gene TRBV28; 8 bases map to TRBD1. The V gene end was trimmed by 10 bases and the J gene end by 0 bases; junction bases not matched to a gene: 4. CDR1 is MDHEN and CDR2 is SYDVKM in the germline V gene. The CDR3 consists of 13 residues. CDR3 sequence: CAMQQGANYGYTF. Written as DNA, the CDR3 is TGTGCCATGCAACAGGGGGCTAACTATGGCTACACCTTC.

This clonotype was seen a handful of times. This sequence joins TRBV5-6 and TRBJ2-7; 10 bases align to TRBD2. The CDR3 has 14 residues. V shed 5 bases and J 2 bases; nucleotides not matched to a gene: 4. Germline-derived CDR1 and CDR2 are SGHDT and YYEEEE. The CDR3 here is CASRTSGSTYEQYF. CDR3 DNA: TGTGCCAGCAGGACTAGCGGGTCGACCTACGAGCAGTACTTC.

This clonotype was observed a few times. This chain joins TRBV5-1 and TRBJ2-3; D is possibly TRBD1 or TRBD2 (6 bases each). The CDR3 spans 15 residues. V lost 5 bases and J 2 bases, leaving 15 bases between the germline ends. From germline, CDR1 is SGHRS and CDR2 YFSETQ. The CDR3 region is CASRPGGTITDTQYF. The CDR3 region has the DNA TGCGCCAGCAGGCCCGGGGGCACAATCACAGATACGCAGTATTTT.

The chain is built from TRBV20-1 and TRBJ2-1, with D tentatively TRBD2 (5 bases). Per germline, CDR1 DFQATT and CDR2 SNEGSKA (reference sequence). The CDR3 runs to 15 residues. The ends were cut back, 0 bases at V and 7 bases at J, with 16 bases in the middle. CDR3 protein: CSARDLTSTGNEQFF. Written as DNA, the CDR3 is TGCAGTGCTAGAGATCTCACTTCCACGGGAAATGAGCAGTTCTTC.

This clonotype was observed a few times. The chain recombines TRBV9 with TRBJ2-1, with TRBD2 matching over 9 bases. The CDR3 contains 16 residues. CDR1 is SGDLS and CDR2 is YYNGEE in the germline V gene. Losses at the gene ends were 0 bases for V and 7 bases for J; bases not matched to a gene: 8. CDR3 loop: CASSVAASGTLNEQFF. The CDR3 DNA reads as TGTGCCAGCAGCGTAGCGGCTAGCGGGACTTTAAATGAGCAGTTCTTC.

The chain employs TRBV9 and TRBJ2-1, with TRBD1 matching 9 bases. The CDR3 has 16 residues. With V trimmed by 0 bases and J by 6 bases, 7 bases remained unmatched. Looked up from germline, CDR1 is SGDLS and CDR2 is YYNGEE. The CDR3 loop is CASSVEGQGIGNEQFF. The DNA of the CDR3 is TGTGCCAGCAGCGTAGAGGGACAGGGTATTGGCAATGAGCAGTTCTTC.

This chain connects TRBV27 to TRBJ2-7; D might be TRBD1 (6 bases). The V gene's germline CDR1 is MNHEY and CDR2 SMNVEV (reference sequence). CDR3 size: 15 residues. V lost 6 bases and J 7 bases, leaving 22 bases between the germline ends. CDR3 DNA: TGTGCCAGCAGCGCCTCGGGACCCCAGGGGAGAGAGCAGTACTTC. Protein sequence: CASSASGPQGREQYF.

The V call is TRBV14, the J call TRBJ1-2; 7 bases are a match to TRBD1. The V gene end was trimmed by 1 base and the J gene end by 7 bases; junction bases not matched to a gene: 6. The CDR3 covers 14 residues. Per the germline V gene, CDR1 is SGHDN and CDR2 is FVKESK. CDR3 region: CASSQVTGEGGYTF. CDR3 nucleotide sequence: TGTGCCAGCAGCCAAGTCACAGGGGAAGGTGGCTACACCTTC.

The chain couples TRBV4-1 to TRBJ1-3; D is undetermined. Germline V gives CDR1 MGHRA, CDR2 YSYEKL. The CDR3 contains 15 residues. Trimming cost V 1 base and J 0 bases, with 7 bases left between them. In DNA form, the CDR3 reads TGCGCCAGCAGCCAAGGTTTGAGCTCTGGAAACACCATATATTTT. It translates to CASSQGLSSGNTIYF.

In this sample, this clonotype turned up a few times. The chain joins TRBV7-2 to TRBJ2-3, with D perhaps TRBD2 (6 bases). Germline CDR1 is SGHTA and CDR2 is FQGNSA. The ends were cut back, 6 bases at V and 7 bases at J, with 20 bases in the middle. The CDR3 is 15 amino acids. CDR3 amino acids: CASSSRDFSLYTQYF. The CDR3 region has the DNA TGTGCCAGCAGTTCCAGGGACTTTTCCCTATATACGCAGTATTTT.

This clonotype was picked up a small number of times. The chain has TRBV4-2 and TRBJ2-1, with no clear D. CDR3 length: 15 residues. Germline CDR1 LGHNA, CDR2 YNFKEQ. The V end lost 1 base, the J end lost 5 bases, and 12 bases lay between the germline ends. The CDR3 sequence is CASSQGSLKDNEQFF. CDR3 DNA sequence: TGTGCCAGCAGCCAAGGAAGCCTAAAAGACAATGAGCAGTTCTTC.

The chain joins TRBV3-1 to TRBJ2-7, with D hard to call. Trimming stripped 0 bases from V and 2 bases from J, with 8 bases between. The CDR3 loop spans 14 amino acids. Germline V gives CDR1 LGHDT, CDR2 YNNKEL (reference sequence). The CDR3 DNA follows: TGTGCCAGCAGCCAAGAGTTCCCGGCCTACGAGCAGTACTTC. This encodes CASSQEFPAYEQYF.

The chain employs TRBV11-2 and TRBJ2-5; 10 positions match TRBD1. Germline CDR1 is SGHAT and CDR2 is FQNNGV. Unmatched junction bases numbered 2, after V lost 3 bases and J lost 1 base. The CDR3 totals 15 residues. CDR3 coding DNA: TGTGCCAGCAGCTTGGGACAGGGGTTCCAAGAGACCCAGTACTTC. Protein: CASSLGQGFQETQYF.

Ten or more counts support this clonotype. The chain combines TRBV4-2 with TRBJ2-1; TRBD2 matches at 11 bases. CDR3 length equals 17 residues. Germline V gene lookup returns CDR1 LGHNA and CDR2 YNFKEQ. The V segment lost 0 bases and the J segment 2 bases; nucleotides outside the gene matches: 3. CDR3 amino acids: CASSQEKTSGTYNEQFF. The DNA for the CDR3 is TGTGCCAGCAGCCAAGAAAAGACTAGCGGGACCTACAATGAGCAGTTCTTC.

This clonotype was seen a single time. The chain carries TRBV25-1 and TRBJ2-3; 7 nucleotides agree with TRBD2. Germline V gene sequence: CDR1 MGHDK, CDR2 SYGVNS. V lost 6 bases to trimming and J lost 0 bases; unmatched junction nucleotides: 6. The CDR3 runs 15 residues. CDR3 region: CASRGGRASTDTQYF. CDR3 sequence (DNA): TGTGCCAGCAGGGGGGGGAGGGCCAGCACAGATACGCAGTATTTT.